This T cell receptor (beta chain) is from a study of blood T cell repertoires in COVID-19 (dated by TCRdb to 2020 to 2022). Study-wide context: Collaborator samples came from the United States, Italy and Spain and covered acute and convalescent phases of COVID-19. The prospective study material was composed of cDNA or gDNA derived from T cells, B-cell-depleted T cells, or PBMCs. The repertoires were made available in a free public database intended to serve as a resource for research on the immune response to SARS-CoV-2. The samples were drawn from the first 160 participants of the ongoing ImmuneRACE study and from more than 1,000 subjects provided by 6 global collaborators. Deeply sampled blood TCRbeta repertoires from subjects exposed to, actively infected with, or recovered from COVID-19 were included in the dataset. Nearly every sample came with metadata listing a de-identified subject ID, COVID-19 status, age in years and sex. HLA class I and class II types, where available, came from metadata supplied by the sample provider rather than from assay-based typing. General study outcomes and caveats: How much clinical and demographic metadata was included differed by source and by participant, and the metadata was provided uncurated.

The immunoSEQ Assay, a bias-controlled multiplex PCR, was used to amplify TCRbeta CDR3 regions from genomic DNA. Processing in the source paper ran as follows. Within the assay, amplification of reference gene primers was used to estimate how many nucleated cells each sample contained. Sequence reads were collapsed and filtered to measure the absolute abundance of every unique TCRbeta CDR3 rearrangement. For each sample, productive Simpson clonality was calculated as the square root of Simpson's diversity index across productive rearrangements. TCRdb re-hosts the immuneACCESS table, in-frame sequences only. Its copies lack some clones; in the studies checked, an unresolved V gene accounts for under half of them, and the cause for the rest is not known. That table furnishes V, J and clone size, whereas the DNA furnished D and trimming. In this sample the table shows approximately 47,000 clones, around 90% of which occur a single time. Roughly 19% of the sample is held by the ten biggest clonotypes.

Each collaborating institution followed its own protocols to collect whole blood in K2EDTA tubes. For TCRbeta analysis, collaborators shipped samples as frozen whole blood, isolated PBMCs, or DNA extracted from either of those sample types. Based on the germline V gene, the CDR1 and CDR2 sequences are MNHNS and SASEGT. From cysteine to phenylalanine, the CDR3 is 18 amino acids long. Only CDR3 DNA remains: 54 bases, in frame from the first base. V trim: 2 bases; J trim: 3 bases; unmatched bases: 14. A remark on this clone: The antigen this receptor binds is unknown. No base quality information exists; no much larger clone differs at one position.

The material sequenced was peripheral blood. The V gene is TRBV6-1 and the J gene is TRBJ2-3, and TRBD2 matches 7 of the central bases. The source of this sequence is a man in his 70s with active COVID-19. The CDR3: CASSEWGSSGASTDTQYF. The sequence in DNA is TGTGCCAGCAGTGAATGGGGGTCTAGCGGAGCGAGTACAGATACGCAGTATTTT.